A single T cell receptor beta chain is shown here with its context. Its antigen remains unidentified. The sample originates from a study of PD-1 blockade in classical Hodgkin lymphoma. Study information: Administration of nivolumab to patients was at 3 mg/kg intravenously every 2 weeks. Findings of the study overall: A significant rise in TCR diversity by C4D1 was seen for CD4+ but not CD8+ cells. Newly diagnosed and completely responding patients shared comparable baseline diversity.

Time point noted: cycle 4 day 1 (C4D1), after five to seven weeks of nivolumab. All the patients suffered relapse after autologous stem cell transplantation, and brentuximab vedotin exposure differed. Between the trimmed V and J ends, which lost 3 bases and 4 bases, there was a span of 11 bases. The CDR3 is made up of 14 amino acids. Germline CDR1 SGDLS, CDR2 YYNGEE. Only in-frame clones appear in the TCRdb table, and some are missing; sequencing was by immunoSEQ multiplex PCR. The sample holds over 75,000 clones; around nine tenths are singletons and the top ten take roughly 3%. This sequence joins TRBV9 and TRBJ1-3; D ambiguous. This receptor was identified in a human donor with classical Hodgkin lymphoma. The source was peripheral blood mononuclear cells (PBMCs), collected before the fourth cycle of nivolumab. The CDR3 region has the DNA TGTGCCAGCAGCGCACTATCGGAGGGAAACACCATATATTTT. This sequence encodes CASSALSEGNTIYF.